The 14 T cell receptor beta chains listed next were all sequenced from one sample in a study of OX40 agonist ivuxolimab in advanced cancers. The method was immunoSEQ multiplex PCR; TCRdb's version includes in-frame clones alone and lacks a portion of them. The sample lists 97,000 or so clones, around 90% occurring once. Specimen: CD4+ or CD8+ T cells sorted from blood, collected in a trial of the OX40 agonist ivuxolimab. The receptors originated from an adult with an advanced solid tumor such as melanoma, head and neck, liver or kidney cancer.

This sequence joins TRBV15 and TRBJ2-3; D is possibly TRBD1 (5 bases). CDR3 length: 16 amino acids. The V gene lost 0 bases and the J gene lost 0 bases, with 10 bases spanning the gap. Germline assignment: CDR1 LNHNV and CDR2 YYDKDF (reference sequence). The chain's CDR3 is CATSRDLGLSTDTQYF. CDR3 DNA sequence: TGTGCCACCAGCAGAGATCTGGGGCTGAGCACAGATACGCAGTATTTT.

The V gene is TRBV19, the J gene TRBJ2-7; possibly TRBD2 for D (5 bases). The CDR3 runs 17 residues. Germline loops: CDR1 LNHDA, CDR2 SQIVND (reference sequence). Between the trimmed V and J ends, which lost 1 base and 3 bases, there was a span of 19 bases. Here the CDR3 reads CASSIAWRASRNYEQYF. CDR3 nucleotides: TGTGCCAGTAGTATAGCTTGGCGGGCGTCCCGAAACTACGAGCAGTACTTC.

The rearrangement links TRBV16 to TRBJ2-2, with TRBD2 matching 10 bases. The ends lost 2 bases at V and 9 bases at J; junction bases unmatched: 6. The CDR3 totals 15 residues. The germline gives CDR1 KGHSY, CDR2 FQNENV. DNA for the CDR3: TGTGCCAGCAGCCAAGTAGCGGGAGGCCACCGGGAGCTGTTTTTT. It encodes CASSQVAGGHRELFF.

The V and J genes are TRBV7-2 and TRBJ2-1, with unresolved D. Germline V gives CDR1 SGHTA, CDR2 FQGNSA. This CDR3 contains 13 residues. Trimming took off 1 base at V and 8 bases at J, with 9 bases between the two ends. In nucleotides, the CDR3 is TGTGCCAGCAGCTTAGGGGGTTTTGATGAGCAGTTCTTC. Amino acid sequence: CASSLGGFDEQFF.

The chain couples TRBV2 to TRBJ2-3, with 7 nucleotides matching TRBD1. From germline, CDR1 is SNHLY and CDR2 FYNNEI. This CDR3 has 13 residues. The V and J ends lost 8 bases and 1 base, in that order; junction bases with no gene match: 3. The CDR3 DNA sequence: TGTGCCAGCCGGACAGGTGGCACAGATACGCAGTATTTT. It yields the protein CASRTGGTDTQYF.

The chain combines TRBV27 with TRBJ1-5; 11 nucleotides match TRBD1. After removal of 6 bases from V and 7 bases from J, the junction contained 8 bases not matched to a gene. The CDR3 length is 15 residues. Germline V gives CDR1 MNHEY, CDR2 SMNVEV (reference sequence). The CDR3 DNA reads TGTGCCAGCAGAAGGACAGGGGGCGATTGGCAGCCCCAGCATTTT. The encoded protein is CASRRTGGDWQPQHF.

The genes are TRBV5-6 and TRBJ2-7; D is ambiguous. Germline V lookup: CDR1 SGHDT, CDR2 YYEEEE. CDR3 length equals 14 residues. Trimming took off 1 base at V and 1 base at J, with 9 bases between the two ends. The CDR3 spells CASSLFSGSYEQYF. In DNA form, the CDR3 reads TGTGCCAGCAGCTTGTTTTCAGGTTCCTACGAGCAGTACTTC.

V usage is TRBV5-1 and J usage is TRBJ2-1; 9 bases are shared with TRBD2. Unmatched junction bases numbered 7, after V lost 0 bases and J lost 9 bases. The CDR3 has 15 amino acids. Per the germline V gene, CDR1 is SGHRS and CDR2 is YFSETQ. CDR3 sequence: CASSLVVSGGGEQFF. DNA for the CDR3: TGCGCCAGCAGCTTGGTTGTTAGCGGGGGAGGTGAGCAGTTCTTC.

The V and J genes are TRBV5-4 and TRBJ2-3, with TRBD2 as a possible D gene (5 bases). Germline V gives CDR1 SGHNT, CDR2 YYREEE (reference sequence). This CDR3 spans 16 amino acids. V gave up 4 bases and J gave up 0 bases, with 15 bases separating them. DNA for the CDR3: TGTGCCAGCAGCCGTCTAGGGAGAGCTAGCACAGATACGCAGTATTTT. As protein: CASSRLGRASTDTQYF.

The V gene is TRBV5-1, the J gene TRBJ2-1; D is perhaps TRBD2 (5 bases). The CDR3 has 18 residues. V shed 0 bases and J shed 4 bases, with 20 bases lying between them. Germline values: CDR1 SGHRS, CDR2 YFSETQ. CDR3 protein: CASSLGFGGSATYNEQFF. CDR3 sequence (DNA): TGCGCCAGCAGCTTGGGTTTCGGCGGGTCGGCCACATACAATGAGCAGTTCTTC.

The J gene is TRBJ2-3, the V gene TRBV2; 11 nucleotides line up with TRBD2. Germline CDR1 SNHLY, CDR2 FYNNEI. V dropped 6 bases and J dropped 0; count of bases not matched to a gene: 5. The CDR3 extends over 16 amino acids. CDR3 nucleotide sequence: TGTGCCAGCAGGGCCCTAGCGGGGGGAAGCACAGATACGCAGTATTTT. This codes for CASRALAGGSTDTQYF. Looking up the rest from reference TRBV2 and TRBJ2-3 gives the full variable domain: EPEVTQTPSHQVTQMGQEVILRCVPISNHLYFYWYRQILGQKVEFLVSFYNNEISEKSEIFDDQFSVERPDGSNFTLKIRSTKLEDSAMYFCASRALAGGSTDTQYFGPGTRLTVL.

The genes are TRBV7-6 and TRBJ2-5; 16 bases match TRBD2. V lost 7 bases and J lost 4; bases outside the gene matches: 6. The germline CDR1 and CDR2 sequences are SGHVS and FNYEAQ. There are 16 residues in the CDR3. CDR3 in amino acids: CASNPGLAGGRETQYF. The CDR3 DNA follows: TGTGCCAGCAACCCGGGACTAGCGGGGGGGCGAGAGACCCAGTACTTC.

This sequence joins TRBV19 and TRBJ2-1; tentative D call: TRBD2 (6 bases). Deletions cut 6 bases from V and 5 bases from J, with 23 bases between. The CDR3 sequence is 17 residues long. The germline V gene encodes CDR1 LNHDA and CDR2 SQIVND (reference sequence). Written as DNA, the CDR3 is TGTGCCAGTAGCATGGGGGGAGGCATACGACGAGACAATGAGCAGTTCTTC. Protein sequence: CASSMGGGIRRDNEQFF.

This clone was recorded only once. This chain joins TRBV5-1 and TRBJ1-4; 8 bases are a match to TRBD1. The V gene's germline CDR1 is SGHRS and CDR2 YFSETQ. J was trimmed by 5 bases and V by 2 bases; bases with no gene match: 2. The CDR3 is made up of 14 amino acids. The CDR3 loop is CASSFDRGNEKLFF. The DNA of the CDR3 is TGCGCCAGCAGCTTCGACAGGGGCAATGAAAAACTGTTTTTT.